The rows below give T cell receptor beta chains drawn from one sample of a study of early T cells in non-severe SARS-CoV-2 infection. A single record per CDR3 protein comes from TCRdb applying MiXCR to the 5' RACE reads. Here the sample spans tens of thousands of distinct CDR3 sequences, approximately 5.3% being singletons. Sequenced sample: whole blood. The origin of the receptors is an adult who was a healthcare worker with PCR-confirmed SARS-CoV-2 infection or an uninfected control (not recorded which). Each CDR3 is given with its conserved first and last residue. Each record gives: V gene, J gene, D gene, clone size, CDR3 protein. A D gene is named only where the DNA matches it firmly. Some rows have no size entry. The others give once, few or many, or a class for an expanded clone.

TRBV6-1	TRBJ2-7	TRBD2	-	CASSPTSGSFSVYEQYF
TRBV19	TRBJ2-2	TRBD2	-	CASSWLAGAANTGELFF
TRBV29-1	TRBJ2-7	-	many	CSVARSGDYEQYF
TRBV30	TRBJ1-1	-	-	CASSRPTRQTEAFF
TRBV6-1	TRBJ1-4	TRBD1	few	CASKTGGPMEKLFF
TRBV4-2	TRBJ2-7	-	many	CASSEVAGSYEQYF
TRBV18	TRBJ1-3	TRBD1	few	CASSPIRQGESSGNTIYF
TRBV10-3	TRBJ2-3	TRBD1	-	CAISGTGMSASDTQYF
TRBV4-1	TRBJ2-1	-	few	CASSQGPGPPPYNEQFF
TRBV7-2	TRBJ1-1	-	-	CASSQTWGPRAEAFF
TRBV7-2	TRBJ2-7	TRBD2	many	CASSTGTSGYEQYF
TRBV10-3	TRBJ2-2	-	many	CAISSRGELFF
TRBV4-2	TRBJ2-2	TRBD2	few	CASSQVTSGRNTGELFF
TRBV12-3/TRBV12-4	TRBJ1-2	-	few	CASSFGGGANYGYTF
TRBV12-2	TRBJ1-5	-	many	CASRLAAQGGNQPQHF
TRBV20-1	TRBJ1-2	TRBD1	-	CSAREDRAVEGYTF
TRBV2	TRBJ1-5	-	few	CASSPGDTQLYQPQHF
TRBV19	TRBJ1-2	TRBD1	many	CASSIGTVNYGYTF
TRBV12-3/TRBV12-4	TRBJ2-3	TRBD2	many	CASTLGLAVTDTQYF
TRBV5-1	TRBJ1-2	-	few	CASSLASLPGHDYGYTF
TRBV7-9	TRBJ2-7	-	many	CASSHTRPGRTYPEQYF
TRBV9	TRBJ1-1	-	many	CASSVGTVTEAFF
TRBV19	TRBJ1-3	-	many	CASSTGPSFSGNTIYF
TRBV10-3	TRBJ2-3	-	-	CATKSHGTGEDTQYF
TRBV20-1	TRBJ2-5	-	-	CSAPNPGLQETQYF
TRBV7-2	TRBJ2-2	-	many	CASSLESINTGELFF
TRBV6-6	TRBJ1-1	-	many	CASSSFPGYGAHTEAFF
TRBV15	TRBJ2-7	TRBD1	many	CATSRDRGTGGAKQYF
TRBV2	TRBJ2-1	TRBD2	-	CASSVTSGRGGEQFF
TRBV3-1	TRBJ1-6	-	-	CASSQERGFYNSPLHF
TRBV29-1	TRBJ2-5	-	many	CSVATRFGETQYF
TRBV7-9	TRBJ2-7	-	-	CASSLGHPLGEQYF
TRBV12-3/TRBV12-4	TRBJ2-5	-	-	CAGSFCASETQYF
TRBV6-1	TRBJ2-1	-	many	CASSIQPGLGNEQFF
TRBV6-6	TRBJ2-2	-	once	CASSYGERELFF
TRBV7-2	TRBJ2-3	TRBD2	many	CASSRPTSGADTQYF
TRBV7-2	TRBJ1-5	-	many	CASSVERGLHQPQHF
TRBV20-1	TRBJ1-1	-	many	CSARAARGEAEAFF
TRBV13	TRBJ2-5	-	many	CASSPGVPQETQYF
TRBV12-3/TRBV12-4	TRBJ2-1	-	many	CASTLEVATSSYNEQFF
TRBV12-3/TRBV12-4	TRBJ1-4	TRBD1	many	CASSQDRESGKLFF
TRBV11-2	TRBJ2-3	-	many	CASSLFTGSTDTQYF
TRBV11-2	TRBJ2-1	TRBD2	many	CASSLDGLERAFF
TRBV5-5	TRBJ2-2	-	many	CASSLVAGTITGELFF
TRBV5-1	TRBJ1-1	-	many	CASSSWGSTEAFF
TRBV5-1	TRBJ1-6	-	few	CASSLGDSPLHF
TRBV7-9	TRBJ2-1	-	many	CASKKTRSNEQFF
TRBV7-8	TRBJ2-3	TRBD2	many	CASSLMTSGTDTQYF
TRBV28	TRBJ2-6	TRBD1	many	CASRPGGWAGANVLTF
TRBV7-9	TRBJ2-1	-	few	CASSLAGVYYNEQFF
TRBV18	TRBJ1-1	-	many	CASSPGLFGQDTEAFF
TRBV11-2	TRBJ2-3	TRBD2	many	CASSLGLPTDTQYF
TRBV7-2	TRBJ2-3	TRBD1	-	CASNLLGDRTSTDTQYF
TRBV5-1	TRBJ2-1	-	many	CASSFNRDSNEQFF
TRBV15	TRBJ2-1	TRBD1	-	CATSDKDRGLHEQFF
TRBV6-6	TRBJ1-1	-	-	CASSTLVNTEAFF
TRBV7-2	TRBJ1-6	-	many	CASSQGWGNSPLHF
TRBV3-1	TRBJ2-1	-	many	CASSRQRGLGEFF
TRBV12-3/TRBV12-4	TRBJ2-5	TRBD1	many	CASSFADRQETQYF
TRBV7-2	TRBJ2-3	-	many	CASSSPFLGTDTQYF